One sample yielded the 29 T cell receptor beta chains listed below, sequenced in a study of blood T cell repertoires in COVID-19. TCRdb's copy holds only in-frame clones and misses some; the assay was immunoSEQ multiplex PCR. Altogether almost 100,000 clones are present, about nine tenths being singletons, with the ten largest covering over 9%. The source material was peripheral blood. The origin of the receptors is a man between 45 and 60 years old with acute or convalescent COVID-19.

The CDR3 loop reads CASIRLAAGELFF. The DNA for the CDR3 is TGTGCCAGCATACGACTAGCGGCCGGGGAGCTGTTTTTT. The chain joins TRBV11-2 to TRBJ2-2; TRBD2 matches 9 bases. The V gene's germline CDR1 is SGHAT and CDR2 FQNNGV. The CDR3 consists of 13 residues. V shed 7 bases and J 6 bases; nucleotides not matched to a gene: 3. The variable domain in full, completed from reference TRBV11-2 and TRBJ2-2, reads EAGVAQSPRYKIIEKRQSVAFWCNPISGHATLYWYQQILGQGPKLLIQFQNNGVVDDSQLPKDRFSAERLKGVDSTLKIQPAKLEDSAVYLCASIRLAAGELFFGEGSRLTVL.

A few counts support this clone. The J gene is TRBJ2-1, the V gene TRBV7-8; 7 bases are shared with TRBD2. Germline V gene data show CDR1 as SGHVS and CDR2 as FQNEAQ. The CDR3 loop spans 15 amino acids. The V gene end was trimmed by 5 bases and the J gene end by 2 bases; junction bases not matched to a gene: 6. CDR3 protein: CASSQGLVPYNEQFF. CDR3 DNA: TGTGCCAGCAGCCAAGGACTAGTGCCCTACAATGAGCAGTTCTTC.

The CDR3 sequence is CASSLVFGLGVSGANVLTF. CDR3 nucleotides: TGCGCCAGCAGCCTCGTTTTTGGACTAGGCGTCTCTGGGGCCAACGTCCTGACTTTC. This chain connects TRBV4-1 to TRBJ2-6; 7 bases agree with TRBD2. V gave up 4 bases and J gave up 0 bases; unmatched junction bases: 12. The CDR3 is 19 amino acids. From germline, CDR1 is MGHRA and CDR2 YSYEKL.

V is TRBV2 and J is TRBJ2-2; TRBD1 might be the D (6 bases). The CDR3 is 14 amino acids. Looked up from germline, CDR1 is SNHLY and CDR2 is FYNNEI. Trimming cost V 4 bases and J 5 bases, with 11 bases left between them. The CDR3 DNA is TGTGCCAGCAGTGGGAACAGGGCTACCGGGGAGCTGTTTTTT. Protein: CASSGNRATGELFF.

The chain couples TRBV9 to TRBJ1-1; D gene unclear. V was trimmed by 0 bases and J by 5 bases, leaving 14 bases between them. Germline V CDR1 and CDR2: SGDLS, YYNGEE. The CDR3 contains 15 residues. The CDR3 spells CASSVGIEVGTEAFF. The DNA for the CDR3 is TGTGCCAGCAGCGTAGGCATAGAAGTCGGGACTGAAGCTTTCTTT.

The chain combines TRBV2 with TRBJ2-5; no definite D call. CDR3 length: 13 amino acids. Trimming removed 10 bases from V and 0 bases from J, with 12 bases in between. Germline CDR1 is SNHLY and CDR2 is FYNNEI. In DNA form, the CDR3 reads TGTGCCACCCCCCGTCCGGACCAAGAGACCCAGTACTTC. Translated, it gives CATPRPDQETQYF.

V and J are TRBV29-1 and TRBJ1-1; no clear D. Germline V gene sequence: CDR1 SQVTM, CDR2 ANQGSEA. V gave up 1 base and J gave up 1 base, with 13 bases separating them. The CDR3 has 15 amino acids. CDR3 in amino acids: CSVEVSGVGNTEAFF. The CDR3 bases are TGCAGCGTTGAAGTATCGGGAGTGGGGAACACTGAAGCTTTCTTT. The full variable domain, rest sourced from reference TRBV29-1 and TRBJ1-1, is SAVISQKPSRDICQRGTSLTIQCQVDSQVTMMFWYRQQPGQSLTLIATANQGSEATYESGFVIDKFPISRPNLTFSTLTVSNMSPEDSSIYLCSVEVSGVGNTEAFFGQGTRLTVV.

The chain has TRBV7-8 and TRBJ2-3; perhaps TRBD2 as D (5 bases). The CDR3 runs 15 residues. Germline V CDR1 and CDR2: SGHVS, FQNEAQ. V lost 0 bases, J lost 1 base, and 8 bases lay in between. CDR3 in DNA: TGTGCCAGCAGCTTAGCCGCCGGGGGCACAGATACGCAGTATTTT. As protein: CASSLAAGGTDTQYF.

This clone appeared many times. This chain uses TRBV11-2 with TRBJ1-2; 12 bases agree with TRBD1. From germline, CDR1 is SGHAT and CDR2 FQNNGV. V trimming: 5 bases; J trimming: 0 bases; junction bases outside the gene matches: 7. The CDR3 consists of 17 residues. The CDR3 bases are TGTGCCAGCAGCGCTGGGACAGGGGGCGTGACTAACTATGGCTACACCTTC. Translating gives CASSAGTGGVTNYGYTF.

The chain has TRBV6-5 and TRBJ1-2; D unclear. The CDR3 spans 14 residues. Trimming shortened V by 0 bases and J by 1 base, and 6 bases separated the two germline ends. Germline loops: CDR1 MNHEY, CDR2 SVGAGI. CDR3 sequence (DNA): TGTGCCAGCAGTTACTCGCGGGGTAACTATGGCTACACCTTC. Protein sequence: CASSYSRGNYGYTF.

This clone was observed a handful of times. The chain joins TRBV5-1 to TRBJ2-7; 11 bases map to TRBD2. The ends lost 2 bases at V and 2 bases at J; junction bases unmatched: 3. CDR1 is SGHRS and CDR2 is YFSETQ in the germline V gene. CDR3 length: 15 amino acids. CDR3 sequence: CASSFLAGGTYEQYF. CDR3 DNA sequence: TGCGCCAGCAGCTTCCTAGCGGGAGGCACCTACGAGCAGTACTTC.

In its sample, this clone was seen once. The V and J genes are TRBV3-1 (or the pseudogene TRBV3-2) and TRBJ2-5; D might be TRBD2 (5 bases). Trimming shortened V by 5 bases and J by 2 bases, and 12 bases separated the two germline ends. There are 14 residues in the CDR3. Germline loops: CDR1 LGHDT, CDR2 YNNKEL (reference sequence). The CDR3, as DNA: TGTGCCAGCAGCACGCTTGGGGAGCAAGAGACCCAGTACTTC. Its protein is CASSTLGEQETQYF.

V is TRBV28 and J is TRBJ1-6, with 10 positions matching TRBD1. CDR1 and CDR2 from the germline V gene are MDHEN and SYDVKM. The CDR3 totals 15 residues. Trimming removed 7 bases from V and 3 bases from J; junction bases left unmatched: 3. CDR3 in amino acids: CASIGDRGYNSPLHF. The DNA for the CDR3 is TGTGCCAGCATTGGGGACAGGGGCTATAATTCACCCCTCCACTTT.

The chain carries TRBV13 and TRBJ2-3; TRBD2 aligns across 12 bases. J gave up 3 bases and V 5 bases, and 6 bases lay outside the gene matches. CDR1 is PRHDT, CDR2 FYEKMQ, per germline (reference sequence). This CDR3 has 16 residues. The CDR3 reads CASSPRTSGMTDTQYF. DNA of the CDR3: TGTGCCAGCAGCCCCCGGACTAGCGGGATGACAGATACGCAGTATTTT.

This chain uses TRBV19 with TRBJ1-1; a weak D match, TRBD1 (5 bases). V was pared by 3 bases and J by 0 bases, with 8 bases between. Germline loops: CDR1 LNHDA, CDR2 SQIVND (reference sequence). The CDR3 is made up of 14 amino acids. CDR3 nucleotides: TGTGCCAGTAGTATGGGACTCCTGAACACTGAAGCTTTCTTT. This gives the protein CASSMGLLNTEAFF.

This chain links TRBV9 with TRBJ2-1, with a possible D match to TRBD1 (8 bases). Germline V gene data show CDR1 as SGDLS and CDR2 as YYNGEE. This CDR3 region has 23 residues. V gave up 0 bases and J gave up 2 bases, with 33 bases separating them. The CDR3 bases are TGTGCCAGCAGCGTAGGGGTGCAGGGGGCTGCTAGCGGTTCGAGACAAACCTACAATGAGCAGTTCTTC. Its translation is CASSVGVQGAASGSRQTYNEQFF.

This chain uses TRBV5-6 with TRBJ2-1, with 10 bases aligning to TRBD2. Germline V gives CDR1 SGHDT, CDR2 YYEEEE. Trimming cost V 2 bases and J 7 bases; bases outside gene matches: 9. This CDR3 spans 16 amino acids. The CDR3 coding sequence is TGTGCCAGCAGCTTAGGTGCTAGCGGGAGTAGGAATGAGCAGTTCTTC. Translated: CASSLGASGSRNEQFF. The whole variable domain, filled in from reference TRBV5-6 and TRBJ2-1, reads DAGVTQSPTHLIKTRGQQVTLRCSPKSGHDTVSWYQQALGQGPQFIFQYYEEEERQRGNFPDRFSGHQFPNYSSELNVNALLLGDSALYLCASSLGASGSRNEQFFGPGTRLTVL.

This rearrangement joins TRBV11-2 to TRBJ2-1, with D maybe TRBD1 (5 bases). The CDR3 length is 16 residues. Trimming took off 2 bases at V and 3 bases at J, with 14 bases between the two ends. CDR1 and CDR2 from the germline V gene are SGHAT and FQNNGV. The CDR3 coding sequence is TGTGCCAGCAGCTTAATGGGCAGCCAGGGCTACAATGAGCAGTTCTTC. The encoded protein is CASSLMGSQGYNEQFF.

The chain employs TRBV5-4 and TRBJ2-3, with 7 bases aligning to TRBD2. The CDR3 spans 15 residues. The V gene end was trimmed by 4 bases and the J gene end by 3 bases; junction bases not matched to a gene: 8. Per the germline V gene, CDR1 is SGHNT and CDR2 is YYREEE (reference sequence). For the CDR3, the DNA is TGTGCCAGCAGCGGACTAGGAGAGTTTACAGATACGCAGTATTTT. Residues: CASSGLGEFTDTQYF.

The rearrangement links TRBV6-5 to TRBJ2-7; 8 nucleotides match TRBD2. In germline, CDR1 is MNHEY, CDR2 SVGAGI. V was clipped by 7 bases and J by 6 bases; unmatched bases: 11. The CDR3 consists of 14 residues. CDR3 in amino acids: CASTKDGRVGEQYF. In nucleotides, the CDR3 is TGTGCCAGCACGAAGGACGGGAGGGTGGGCGAGCAGTACTTC.

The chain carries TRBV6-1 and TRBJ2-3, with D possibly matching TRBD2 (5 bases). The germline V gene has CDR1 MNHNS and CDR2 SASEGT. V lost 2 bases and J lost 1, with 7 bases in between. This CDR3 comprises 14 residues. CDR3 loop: CASSELGGTDTQYF. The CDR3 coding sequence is TGTGCCAGCAGTGAATTGGGAGGCACAGATACGCAGTATTTT.

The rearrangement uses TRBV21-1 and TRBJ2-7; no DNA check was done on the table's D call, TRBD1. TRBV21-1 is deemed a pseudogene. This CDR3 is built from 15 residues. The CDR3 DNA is TGTGCCAGCAGCAAACGTCACGGGACACGGCGTGGGTTGTACTTC. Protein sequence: CASSKRHGTRRGLYF.

CDR3 in amino acids: CASSLEAPYEQYF. The CDR3 nucleotides read TGTGCCAGCAGCTTAGAGGCCCCCTACGAGCAGTACTTC. The V call is TRBV11-2, the J call TRBJ2-7; D unclear. V was shortened by 0 bases and J by 2 bases, with 5 bases between the two germline ends. Germline assignment: CDR1 SGHAT and CDR2 FQNNGV. The CDR3 is 13 residues long. The variable domain in full, with the rest retrieved from reference TRBV11-2 and TRBJ2-7, is EAGVAQSPRYKIIEKRQSVAFWCNPISGHATLYWYQQILGQGPKLLIQFQNNGVVDDSQLPKDRFSAERLKGVDSTLKIQPAKLEDSAVYLCASSLEAPYEQYFGPGTRLTVT.

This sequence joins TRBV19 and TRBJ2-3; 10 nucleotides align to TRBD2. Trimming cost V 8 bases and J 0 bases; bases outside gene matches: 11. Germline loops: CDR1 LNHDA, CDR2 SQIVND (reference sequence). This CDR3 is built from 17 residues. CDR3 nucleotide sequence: TGTGCCAGTCAACCACCTAGGACTAGCGGCAGCACAGATACGCAGTATTTT. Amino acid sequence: CASQPPRTSGSTDTQYF.

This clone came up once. The CDR3 is CASRASGVNTEAFF. The CDR3, as DNA: TGTGCCAGCAGGGCCTCCGGAGTGAACACTGAAGCTTTCTTT. This chain connects TRBV6-6 to TRBJ1-1; no clear D. Trimming shortened V by 6 bases and J by 0 bases, and 11 bases separated the two germline ends. The length of the CDR3 is 14 residues. Per germline, CDR1 MNHNY and CDR2 SVGAGI (reference sequence).

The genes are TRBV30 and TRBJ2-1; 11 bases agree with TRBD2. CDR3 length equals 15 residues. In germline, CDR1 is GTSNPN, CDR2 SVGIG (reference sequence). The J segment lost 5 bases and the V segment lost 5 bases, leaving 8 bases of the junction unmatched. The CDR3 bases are TGTGCCTGGCAGGACCTAGCGGGAGGACACAATGAGCAGTTCTTC. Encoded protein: CAWQDLAGGHNEQFF.

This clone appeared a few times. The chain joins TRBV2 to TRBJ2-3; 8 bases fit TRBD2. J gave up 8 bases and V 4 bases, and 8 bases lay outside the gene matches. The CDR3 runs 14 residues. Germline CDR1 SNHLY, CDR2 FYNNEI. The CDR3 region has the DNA TGTGCCAGCAGTGTTACTAGCGGTGCGGGTACGCAGTATTTT. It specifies CASSVTSGAGTQYF.

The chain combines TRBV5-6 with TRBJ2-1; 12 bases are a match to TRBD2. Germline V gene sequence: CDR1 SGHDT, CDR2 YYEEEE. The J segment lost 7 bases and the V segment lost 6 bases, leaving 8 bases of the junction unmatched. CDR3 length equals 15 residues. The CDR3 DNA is TGTGCCAGCACCTCGCTAGCGGGAGGGCAAAATGAGCAGTTCTTC. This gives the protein CASTSLAGGQNEQFF.

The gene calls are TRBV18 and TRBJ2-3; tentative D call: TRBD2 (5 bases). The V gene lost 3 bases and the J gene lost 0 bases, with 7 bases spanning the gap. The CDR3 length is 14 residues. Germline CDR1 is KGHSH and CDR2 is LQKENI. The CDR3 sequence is CASSPGGSTDTQYF. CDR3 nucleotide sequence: TGTGCCAGCTCACCTGGCGGGAGCACAGATACGCAGTATTTT.